This T cell receptor (beta chain) was recovered during a study of cytomegalovirus exposure and HLA in healthy donors. Turning to the study itself: Clustering assigned 81% of the 350 to 450 genotyped donors to the Caucasian-associated ancestry cluster.

Study-level results: Versus the roughly 670-donor mean, an Asian-associated ancestry cluster reportedly showed fewer N-insertions in a later analysis.

The CDR3 runs to 17 residues. CDR1 and CDR2 (germline): MDHEN, SYDVKM. V lost 8 bases, J lost 0 bases, and 22 bases lay in between. Of note for this clone: Its target is not known.

The PCR used 60 Vbeta and 13 Jbeta primers. Here immunoSEQ multiplex PCR was the method, and the copy in TCRdb shows in-frame clones only, minus some. This sample yields about 140,000 clones, of which around 65% are seen a single time; over 1.5% belongs to the top ten. The receptor was derived from a male donor in good health and CMV-seronegative. Sequences were obtained from PBMCs. The genes are TRBV28 and TRBJ1-1, with a weak D call TRBD1 (6 bases). For the CDR3, the DNA is TGTGCCAGCGAACCGGGTTTTCGGACAGACATGAACACTGAAGCTTTCTTT. Its translation is CASEPGFRTDMNTEAFF.